These 21 T cell receptor beta chains were all obtained from the same sample, sequenced in a study of T cells in Graves' hyperthyroidism and ophthalmopathy. Amplification of TCR beta CDR3 regions used RNA as the template. Initially, a first-round RT-PCR of the TCR CDR3 employed the HTBI primer set. In TCRdb, the multiplex PCR reads were re-called with MiXCR into one record per CDR3 protein. The sample carries 500,000 to 650,000 distinct CDR3 sequences, about 15% recorded once. Sequencing input: blood. The receptors were sampled from a woman aged 18-29 years with Graves' ophthalmopathy.

This clonotype has ten or more counts. The chain links TRBV6-1 to TRBJ1-1; perhaps TRBD1 as D (5 bases). The V and J ends lost 5 bases and 6 bases respectively, with 10 bases between them. The CDR3 totals 12 residues. Germline V gene sequence: CDR1 MNHNS, CDR2 SASEGT. In DNA, the CDR3 is TGTGCCAGCAGTCGCCGGGACTCTGAAGCTTTCTTT. This encodes CASSRRDSEAFF.

This clonotype was counted ten times or more. V gene TRBV7-8 combines with J gene TRBJ2-7; 8 bases are a match to TRBD1. The trim removed 2 bases at V and 4 bases at J, leaving 13 bases unmatched. Germline CDR1 and CDR2: SGHVS and FQNEAQ. CDR3 length: 17 amino acids. This CDR3 reads CASSLTLQGDLQYEQYF. DNA of the CDR3: TGTGCCAGCAGCTTAACCTTACAGGGGGACCTTCAATACGAGCAGTACTTC.

This rearrangement joins TRBV6-9 to TRBJ1-2; TRBD1 is a possible D gene (5 bases). This CDR3 contains 12 residues. Between the trimmed V and J ends, which lost 3 bases and 7 bases, there was a span of 9 bases. Germline CDR1 and CDR2: MNHGY and SVAAGI. The CDR3 DNA reads as TGTGCCAGCAGTTACGGGGGATCTGGCTACACCTTC. Its protein product is CASSYGGSGYTF.

This clonotype was detected ten times or more. The gene calls are TRBV9 and TRBJ2-3; perhaps TRBD1 as D (6 bases). The CDR3 is 17 amino acids. V lost 3 bases to trimming and J lost 0 bases, with 17 bases between them. Germline V lookup: CDR1 SGDLS, CDR2 YYNGEE. The CDR3 loop reads CASSGGDIGLSTDTQYF. CDR3 in DNA: TGTGCCAGCAGCGGTGGGGACATCGGGCTAAGCACAGATACGCAGTATTTT.

About this clonotype: A clone one base away is much larger, so this may be a read error. The J gene is TRBJ2-7, the V gene TRBV19, with 7 bases lining up with TRBD2. Germline trimming cut 3 bases from V and 6 bases from J; bases unmatched to any gene: 11. The CDR3 is made up of 15 amino acids. The germline V gene has CDR1 LNHDA and CDR2 SQIVND (reference sequence). Here the CDR3 DNA reads TGTGCCAGTAGTATCCAAGTGGGAGGGCTTGGCGAGCAGTACTTC. This sequence encodes CASSIQVGGLGEQYF.

Ten or more counts support this clonotype. Here the CDR3 DNA reads TGTGCCAGCAGCTTTCAGGGGGCTGGGGAAGCTTTCTTT. Protein sequence: CASSFQGAGEAFF. The chain couples TRBV5-5 to TRBJ1-1; 8 bases line up with TRBD1. J lost 8 bases, V lost 2 bases, and 5 bases had no gene match. CDR1 is SGHKS, CDR2 YYEKEE, per germline (reference sequence). The length of the CDR3 is 13 residues.

This clonotype has at least ten counts. The chain uses TRBV6-1 and TRBJ2-7; 11 nucleotides align to TRBD2. In germline, CDR1 is MNHNS, CDR2 SASEGT. There are 16 residues in the CDR3. V was pared by 4 bases and J by 1 base, with 6 bases of the junction left unmatched. This CDR3 reads CASSVTGTSGSYEQYF. The CDR3 nucleotides are TGTGCCAGCAGTGTGACCGGGACTAGCGGTTCCTACGAGCAGTACTTC.

This clonotype was counted many times. This rearrangement joins TRBV6-1 to TRBJ2-3; no clear D gene. CDR3 length equals 15 residues. From germline, CDR1 is MNHNS and CDR2 SASEGT. The V end lost 3 bases, the J end lost 0 bases, and 10 bases lay between the germline ends. CDR3 DNA: TGTGCCAGCAGTGAGATAGGAGCTAGCACAGATACGCAGTATTTT. As protein: CASSEIGASTDTQYF.

This clonotype occurred a few times. The CDR3 loop is CAISENTGTGELFF. The CDR3 DNA follows: TGTGCCATCAGTGAGAACACCGGCACCGGGGAGCTGTTTTTT. The gene calls are TRBV10-3 and TRBJ2-2, with D uncertain. Germline values: CDR1 ENHRY, CDR2 SYGVKD. V shed 2 bases and J shed 4 bases, with 8 bases lying between them. The CDR3 has 14 residues.

This clonotype was recorded at least ten times. The rearrangement uses TRBV10-3 and TRBJ2-1; D may be TRBD1 (5 bases). Per the germline V gene, CDR1 is ENHRY and CDR2 is SYGVKD. The CDR3 is made up of 15 amino acids. Deletions cut 3 bases from V and 2 bases from J, with 11 bases between. The CDR3 nucleotides are TGTGCCATCAGTGATGTCAGGGAAACCTACAATGAGCAGTTCTTC. Translated, it gives CAISDVRETYNEQFF.

This clonotype was detected many times. J is TRBJ2-4 and V is TRBV30, with 7 bases matching TRBD2. Germline V CDR1 and CDR2: GTSNPN, SVGIG (reference sequence). There are 12 residues in the CDR3. The trim removed 3 bases at V and 7 bases at J, leaving 3 bases unmatched. CDR3 in DNA: TGTGCCTGGAGATGGGAGGGGAACATTCAGTACTTC. Translating gives CAWRWEGNIQYF.

The chain carries TRBV13 and TRBJ2-1, with 8 nucleotides matching TRBD1. Trimming took 3 bases from V and 6 from J; bases not matched to a gene: 13. The CDR3 has 17 amino acids. Germline CDR1 reads PRHDT; CDR2 reads FYEKMQ (reference sequence). CDR3 DNA: TGTGCCAGCAGCTTCGCCTCGGACAGGGTACGACCCAATGAGCAGTTCTTC. Its protein is CASSFASDRVRPNEQFF. Supplemented by reference TRBV13 and TRBJ2-1, the full variable domain reads AAGVIQSPRHLIKEKRETATLKCYPIPRHDTVYWYQQGPGQDPQFLISFYEKMQSDKGSIPDRFSAQQFSDYHSELNMSSLELGDSALYFCASSFASDRVRPNEQFFGPGTRLTVL.

At least ten counts were recorded for this clonotype. The V gene is TRBV28, the J gene TRBJ1-1; D might be TRBD1 (6 bases). This CDR3 has 14 residues. Germline CDR1 is MDHEN and CDR2 is SYDVKM. The V and J ends lost 3 bases and 5 bases respectively, with 13 bases between them. The CDR3 loop is CASSFRGDRTEAFF. The DNA for the CDR3 is TGTGCCAGCAGTTTCAGGGGTGACAGAACTGAAGCTTTCTTT.

This clonotype was picked up one time. The CDR3 loop reads CAWRIQGANQPQHF. CDR3 nucleotides: TGTGCCTGGAGGATACAGGGGGCGAATCAGCCCCAGCATTTT. This chain uses TRBV30 with TRBJ1-5; 9 bases align to TRBD1. Germline CDR1 is GTSNPN and CDR2 is SVGIG (reference sequence). The CDR3 consists of 14 residues. V lost 3 bases, J lost 4 bases, and 4 bases stayed unmatched.

A word on this clonotype: A read error may explain this, as a much larger clone is one base away. The genes are TRBV2 and TRBJ2-5, with TRBD2 matching over 7 bases. The CDR3 sequence is 16 residues long. V trimming: 0 bases; J trimming: 5 bases; junction bases outside the gene matches: 9. Germline V lookup: CDR1 SNHLY, CDR2 FYNNEI. CDR3 in DNA: TGTGCCAGCAGTGAAGCGACTAGCAGGGTTGTGGAGACCCAGTACTTC. It specifies CASSEATSRVVETQYF. The full variable domain, its missing parts supplied by reference TRBV2 and TRBJ2-5, is EPEVTQTPSHQVTQMGQEVILRCVPISNHLYFYWYRQILGQKVEFLVSFYNNEISEKSEIFDDQFSVERPDGSNFTLKIRSTKLEDSAMYFCASSEATSRVVETQYFGPGTRLLVL.

The chain recombines TRBV27 with TRBJ2-5; D is perhaps TRBD2 (6 bases). The V and J ends lost 2 bases and 0 bases respectively, with 16 bases between them. The CDR3 is made up of 17 amino acids. Per germline, CDR1 MNHEY and CDR2 SMNVEV (reference sequence). The CDR3 spells CASSLNGASEYQETQYF. CDR3 coding DNA: TGTGCCAGCAGTTTAAACGGCGCTAGCGAGTACCAAGAGACCCAGTACTTC.

This clonotype was picked up a small number of times. The chain combines TRBV29-1 with TRBJ2-3; no reliable D call. Trimming stripped 3 bases from V and 3 bases from J, with 13 bases between. Germline values: CDR1 SQVTM, CDR2 ANQGSEA. This CDR3 has 14 residues. The CDR3 sequence: CSVEDPKETDTQYF. CDR3 sequence (DNA): TGCAGCGTTGAGGATCCAAAGGAGACAGATACGCAGTATTTT.

V and J are TRBV12-3 or TRBV12-4 and TRBJ1-5; TRBD1 matches at 8 bases. The J segment lost 6 bases and the V segment lost 4 bases, leaving 11 bases of the junction unmatched. The CDR3 loop spans 16 amino acids. DNA of the CDR3: TGTGCCAGCAGTTCTCCGGACAGGGAGGACACTCAGCCCCAGCATTTT. Translation gives CASSSPDREDTQPQHF.

As for this clonotype: One base away lies a much larger clone, so this may be a sequencing read error. V is TRBV7-4 and J is TRBJ1-1, with D possibly being TRBD1 (5 bases). Germline CDR1 reads SGHVT; CDR2 reads SQSDAQ. This CDR3 is built from 16 residues. Trimming took off 5 bases at V and 3 bases at J, with 19 bases between the two ends. In DNA, the CDR3 is TGTGCCAGCAGCGGGGGGGGTCAGGGAAAGCACACTGAAGCTTTCTTT. It yields the protein CASSGGGQGKHTEAFF.

This clonotype was seen ten or more times. V gene TRBV11-2 combines with J gene TRBJ1-2, with 8 bases matching TRBD1. The CDR3 runs to 14 residues. V lost 4 bases and J lost 6; bases outside the gene matches: 7. Germline-derived CDR1 and CDR2 are SGHAT and FQNNGV. The CDR3 DNA reads TGTGCCAGCAGCTCACTTAAGACAGGGGATGGCTACACCTTC. Translated: CASSSLKTGDGYTF.

This clonotype was observed a few times. This rearrangement joins TRBV28 to TRBJ2-2; 12 bases are a match to TRBD2. CDR1 is MDHEN and CDR2 is SYDVKM in the germline V gene. This CDR3 has 18 residues. The V gene end was trimmed by 4 bases and the J gene end by 0 bases; junction bases not matched to a gene: 6. DNA of the CDR3: TGTGCCAGCAGTTCTCCTCGGACTAGCGGGGCGAACACCGGGGAGCTGTTTTTT. Protein: CASSSPRTSGANTGELFF.